Below are 22 T cell receptor beta chains sequenced from a single sample in a study of blood T cell repertoires in COVID-19. The protocol was immunoSEQ multiplex PCR, while the TCRdb copy is restricted to in-frame clones and leaves out a portion. The sample consists of about 220,000 clones, over 75% of them appearing once. Sequencing used peripheral blood. These receptors were collected from a woman in her seventies with COVID-19, enrolled during active disease.

The CDR3: CASSRGTEQETQYF. As DNA, the CDR3 is TGTGCCAGCAGCAGGGGGACAGAACAAGAGACCCAGTACTTC. The rearrangement uses TRBV9 and TRBJ2-5; 7 positions match TRBD1. The CDR3 has 14 residues. After removal of 4 bases from V and 2 bases from J, the junction contained 5 bases not matched to a gene. CDR1 is SGDLS, CDR2 YYNGEE, per germline.

The V gene is TRBV2, the J gene TRBJ2-1; D is undetermined. V lost 3 bases, J lost 2 bases, and 11 bases lay in between. CDR3 size: 15 residues. Germline loops: CDR1 SNHLY, CDR2 FYNNEI. In DNA, the CDR3 is TGTGCCAGCAGTGATTTCAGGAATACCTACAATGAGCAGTTCTTC. Its translation is CASSDFRNTYNEQFF.

The V and J genes are TRBV3-1 (or the pseudogene TRBV3-2) and TRBJ1-2; 9 bases line up with TRBD1. The CDR3 extends over 13 amino acids. CDR1 is LGHDT, CDR2 YNNKEL, per germline (reference sequence). With 3 bases clipped from V and 4 bases from J, the junction kept 0 bases outside the gene matches. The CDR3 DNA is TGTGCCAGCAGCCAGACAGGGGGCTATGGCTACACCTTC. Protein sequence: CASSQTGGYGYTF.

The chain couples TRBV19 to TRBJ2-1; 8 nucleotides match TRBD2. From germline, CDR1 is LNHDA and CDR2 SQIVND (reference sequence). V gave up 8 bases and J gave up 2 bases; unmatched junction bases: 8. The CDR3 has 15 residues. DNA of the CDR3: TGTGCCAGTGGAAGCACGGGACTAGCCTACAATGAGCAGTTCTTC. Translation gives CASGSTGLAYNEQFF.

This clone has a single count. The chain uses TRBV18 and TRBJ2-3, with unresolved D. CDR1 is KGHSH, CDR2 LQKENI, per germline. V lost 3 bases to trimming and J lost 1 base, with 11 bases between them. The CDR3 has 15 amino acids. Written as DNA, the CDR3 is TGTGCCAGCTCACCTTCTACCTCCGGCACAGATACGCAGTATTTT. Its protein is CASSPSTSGTDTQYF.

The chain recombines TRBV7-9 with TRBJ2-3; 7 bases align to TRBD2. Germline V CDR1 and CDR2: SEHNR, FQNEAQ (reference sequence). The V and J ends lost 5 bases and 4 bases, in that order; junction bases with no gene match: 9. This CDR3 has 15 residues. Here the CDR3 reads CASSPTSPGPDTQYF. CDR3 DNA sequence: TGTGCCAGCAGCCCGACTAGCCCTGGCCCAGATACGCAGTATTTT. Full variable domain (missing parts from reference TRBV7-9 and TRBJ2-3): DTGVSQNPRHKITKRGQNVTFRCDPISEHNRLYWYRQTLGQGPEFLTYFQNEAQLEKSRLLSDRFSAERPKGSFSTLEIQRTEQGDSAMYLCASSPTSPGPDTQYFGPGTRLTVL.

This clone was observed once. The chain is built from TRBV7-3 and TRBJ2-5; the match to TRBD2 covers 12 bases. The CDR3 extends over 18 amino acids. V shed 0 bases and J 3 bases; nucleotides not matched to a gene: 8. The germline gives CDR1 SGHTA, CDR2 FQGTGA. CDR3 protein: CASSLTRLAGAPKETQYF. The DNA of the CDR3 is TGTGCCAGCAGCTTAACCCGACTAGCGGGGGCGCCGAAAGAGACCCAGTACTTC.

There are a few counts of this clone. This chain connects TRBV11-3 to TRBJ2-1; D may be TRBD2 (5 bases). The germline V gene has CDR1 SGHNT and CDR2 YENEEA. The CDR3 contains 16 residues. Between the trimmed V and J ends, which lost 1 base and 6 bases, there was a span of 16 bases. CDR3 residues: CASSLVPSGTPNEQFF. CDR3 nucleotide sequence: TGTGCCAGCAGCTTAGTCCCCAGCGGAACCCCCAATGAGCAGTTCTTC.

This chain joins TRBV5-6 and TRBJ1-3, with 10 bases fitting TRBD1. CDR1 and CDR2 from the germline V gene are SGHDT and YYEEEE. The V and J ends lost 0 bases and 7 bases, in that order; junction bases with no gene match: 7. The CDR3 sequence is 16 residues long. The CDR3 loop reads CASSLDRGQGPNTIYF. CDR3 DNA sequence: TGTGCCAGCAGCTTGGACCGGGGACAGGGGCCGAACACCATATATTTT.

The chain combines TRBV11-2 with TRBJ2-7, with D unclear. The CDR3 has 15 residues. CDR1 and CDR2 (germline): SGHAT, FQNNGV. The V end was cut by 3 bases, the J end by 3 bases, with 15 bases between. The CDR3 DNA follows: TGTGCCAGCAGCTTCGGCGGCCAATCTAGCTACGAGCAGTACTTC. Its translation: CASSFGGQSSYEQYF. Full variable domain (remainder filled in from reference TRBV11-2 and TRBJ2-7): EAGVAQSPRYKIIEKRQSVAFWCNPISGHATLYWYQQILGQGPKLLIQFQNNGVVDDSQLPKDRFSAERLKGVDSTLKIQPAKLEDSAVYLCASSFGGQSSYEQYFGPGTRLTVT.

V usage is TRBV6-5 and J usage is TRBJ1-2, with D unresolved. CDR1 and CDR2 (germline): MNHEY, SVGAGI. Trimming stripped 4 bases from V and 6 bases from J, with 12 bases between. The CDR3 has 13 residues. The CDR3 protein is CASSWSVGDGYTF. The CDR3 region has the DNA TGTGCCAGCAGTTGGAGTGTTGGCGATGGCTACACCTTC.

This rearrangement joins TRBV18 to TRBJ1-2; maybe TRBD1 (5 bases). CDR1 KGHSH and CDR2 LQKENI come from the germline V gene. Trimming took off 3 bases at V and 4 bases at J, with 6 bases between the two ends. This CDR3 region has 12 residues. DNA for the CDR3: TGTGCCAGCTCACCGGACACCTATGGCTACACCTTC. This translates into CASSPDTYGYTF. The full variable domain, with the rest looked up from reference TRBV18 and TRBJ1-2, is NAGVMQNPRHLVRRRGQEARLRCSPMKGHSHVYWYRQLPEEGLKFMVYLQKENIIDESGMPKERFSAEFPKEGPSILRIQQVVRGDSAAYFCASSPDTYGYTFGSGTRLTVV.

The chain combines TRBV3-1 (or the pseudogene TRBV3-2) with TRBJ1-4, with D possibly TRBD1 on 6 matching bases. V was pared by 8 bases and J by 5 bases, with 12 bases between. Germline values: CDR1 LGHDT, CDR2 YNNKEL (reference sequence). There are 13 residues in the CDR3. The DNA for the CDR3 is TGTGCCAGCTCGGCCACAGGGAATGAAAAACTGTTTTTT. Translation: CASSATGNEKLFF.

The V gene is TRBV9, the J gene TRBJ2-3, with a possible D match to TRBD2 (6 bases). The CDR3 length is 18 residues. V lost 0 bases to trimming and J lost 1 base, with 18 bases between them. The germline V gene has CDR1 SGDLS and CDR2 YYNGEE. CDR3 sequence: CASSVGGREAGGTDTQYF. The CDR3 bases are TGTGCCAGCAGCGTAGGGGGGAGAGAAGCGGGCGGCACAGATACGCAGTATTTT.

The chain carries TRBV6-6 and TRBJ2-3; possible D gene TRBD2, 7 bases. There are 17 residues in the CDR3. Germline-derived CDR1 and CDR2 are MNHNY and SVGAGI (reference sequence). The V gene lost 5 bases and the J gene lost 1 base, with 19 bases spanning the gap. CDR3 sequence (DNA): TGTGCCAGCAGTCGCGGAGGGGGGGATGCGGGCACAGATACGCAGTATTTT. Protein sequence: CASSRGGGDAGTDTQYF.

The rearrangement links TRBV7-2 to TRBJ1-3, with D possibly TRBD1 on 5 matching bases. V was clipped by 5 bases and J by 5 bases, with 22 bases between them. CDR1 is SGHTA and CDR2 is FQGNSA in the germline V gene. CDR3 length equals 17 residues. The CDR3 DNA reads as TGTGCCAGCAGCCCGACAATATCGCAGGGAGGTAGAAACACCATATATTTT. Its protein product is CASSPTISQGGRNTIYF.

This chain uses TRBV7-2 with TRBJ1-1, with 9 bases identical to TRBD1. Unmatched junction bases numbered 6, after V lost 5 bases and J lost 5 bases. Looked up from germline, CDR1 is SGHTA and CDR2 is FQGNSA. The CDR3 sequence is 14 residues long. The CDR3 is CASSAGTGKTEAFF. The DNA of the CDR3 is TGTGCCAGCAGCGCCGGGACAGGGAAGACTGAAGCTTTCTTT.

V usage is TRBV10-2 and J usage is TRBJ2-1; possible D gene TRBD2, 6 bases. Germline loops: CDR1 WSHSY, CDR2 SAAADI. CDR3 length: 12 residues. Deletions cut 6 bases from V and 8 bases from J, with 11 bases between. The CDR3 coding sequence is TGCGCCAGCAGCGCCGGGACTGATGAGCAGTTCTTC. Translation gives CASSAGTDEQFF.

This sequence joins TRBV5-1 and TRBJ2-1; 9 bases are shared with TRBD1. This CDR3 has 15 amino acids. After removal of 4 bases from V and 8 bases from J, the junction contained 10 bases not matched to a gene. Per the germline V gene, CDR1 is SGHRS and CDR2 is YFSETQ. CDR3 sequence (DNA): TGCGCCAGCAGCCGCCCGGGACAGGGTTATGATGAGCAGTTCTTC. This codes for CASSRPGQGYDEQFF.

CDR3 in amino acids: CASTTQGEETQYF. The CDR3 nucleotides are TGTGCCAGCACCACACAGGGTGAGGAGACCCAGTACTTC. This chain connects TRBV6-6 to TRBJ2-5; D is perhaps TRBD1 (6 bases). Trimming took off 7 bases at V and 5 bases at J, with 14 bases between the two ends. The CDR3 totals 13 residues. The germline gives CDR1 MNHNY, CDR2 SVGAGI (reference sequence).

This clone was observed at least ten times. This chain links TRBV28 with TRBJ1-2; 7 bases line up with TRBD1. This CDR3 is 16 amino acids long. Germline CDR1 MDHEN, CDR2 SYDVKM. V shed 11 bases and J 7 bases; nucleotides not matched to a gene: 22. The DNA for the CDR3 is TGTGCCTGTGGTGGGGACAGTAGAAGAGCCTTTACTGGCTACACCTTC. Translation gives CACGGDSRRAFTGYTF.

The rearrangement uses TRBV6-4 and TRBJ1-1, with D maybe TRBD1 (5 bases). The CDR3 length is 16 residues. V lost 3 bases and J lost 0, with 14 bases in between. Germline loops: CDR1 MRHNA, CDR2 SNTAGT. CDR3 region: CASSEYLGGMNTEAFF. DNA for the CDR3: TGTGCCAGCAGTGAGTACCTGGGGGGTATGAACACTGAAGCTTTCTTT.